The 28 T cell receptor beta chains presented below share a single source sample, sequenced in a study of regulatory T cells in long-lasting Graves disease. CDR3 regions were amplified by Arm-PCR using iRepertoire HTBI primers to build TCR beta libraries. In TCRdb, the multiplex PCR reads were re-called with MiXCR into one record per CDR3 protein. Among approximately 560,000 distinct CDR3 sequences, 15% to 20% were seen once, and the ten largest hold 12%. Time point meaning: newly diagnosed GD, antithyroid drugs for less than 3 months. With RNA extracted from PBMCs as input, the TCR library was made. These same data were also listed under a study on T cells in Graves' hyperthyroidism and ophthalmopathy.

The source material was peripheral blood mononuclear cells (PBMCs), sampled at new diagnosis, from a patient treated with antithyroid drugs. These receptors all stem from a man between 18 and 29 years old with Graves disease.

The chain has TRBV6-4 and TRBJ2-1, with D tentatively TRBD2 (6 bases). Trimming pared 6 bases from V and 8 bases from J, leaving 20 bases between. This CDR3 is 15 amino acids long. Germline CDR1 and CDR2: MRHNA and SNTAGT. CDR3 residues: CASRHPGGAADEQFF. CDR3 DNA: TGTGCCAGCAGGCACCCGGGCGGGGCAGCAGATGAGCAGTTCTTC.

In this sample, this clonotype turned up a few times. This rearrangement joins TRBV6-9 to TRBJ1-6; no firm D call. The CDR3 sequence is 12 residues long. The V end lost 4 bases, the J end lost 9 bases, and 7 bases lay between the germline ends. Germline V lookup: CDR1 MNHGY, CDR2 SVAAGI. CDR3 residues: CASSSLLSPLHF. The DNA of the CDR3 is TGTGCCAGCAGTTCGCTCCTTTCACCCCTCCACTTT.

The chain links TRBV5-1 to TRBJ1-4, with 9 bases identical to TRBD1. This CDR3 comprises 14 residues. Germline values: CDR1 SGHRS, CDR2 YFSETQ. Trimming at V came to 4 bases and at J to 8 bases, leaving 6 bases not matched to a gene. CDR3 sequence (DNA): TGCGCCAGCAGCGCGACAGGGGGTAGAGAAAAACTGTTTTTT. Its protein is CASSATGGREKLFF. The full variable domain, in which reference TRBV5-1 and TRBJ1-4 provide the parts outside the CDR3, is KAGVTQTPRYLIKTRGQQVTLSCSPISGHRSVSWYQQTPGQGLQFLFEYFSETQRNKGNFPGRFSGRQFSNSRSEMNVSTLELGDSALYLCASSATGGREKLFFGSGTQLSVL.

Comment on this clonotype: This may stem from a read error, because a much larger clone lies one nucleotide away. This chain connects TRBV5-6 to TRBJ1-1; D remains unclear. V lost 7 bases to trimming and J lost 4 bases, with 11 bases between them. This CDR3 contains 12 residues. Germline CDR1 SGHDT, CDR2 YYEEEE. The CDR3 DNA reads TGTGCCAGCGGCCTTGAAACCACTGAAGCTTTCTTT. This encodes CASGLETTEAFF.

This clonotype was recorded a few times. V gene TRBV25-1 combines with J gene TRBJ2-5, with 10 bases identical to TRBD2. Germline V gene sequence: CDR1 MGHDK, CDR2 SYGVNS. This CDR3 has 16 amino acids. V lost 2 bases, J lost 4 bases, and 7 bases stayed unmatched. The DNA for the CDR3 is TGTGCCAGCAGTGAAATCTCTAGCGGGAGTCGAGAGACCCAGTACTTC. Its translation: CASSEISSGSRETQYF.

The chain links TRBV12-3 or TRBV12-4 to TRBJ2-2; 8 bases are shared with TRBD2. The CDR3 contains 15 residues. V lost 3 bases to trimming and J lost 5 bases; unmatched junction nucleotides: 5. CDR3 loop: CASSLSGSWTGELFF. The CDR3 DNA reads TGTGCCAGCAGTTTGAGCGGGAGTTGGACCGGGGAGCTGTTTTTT.

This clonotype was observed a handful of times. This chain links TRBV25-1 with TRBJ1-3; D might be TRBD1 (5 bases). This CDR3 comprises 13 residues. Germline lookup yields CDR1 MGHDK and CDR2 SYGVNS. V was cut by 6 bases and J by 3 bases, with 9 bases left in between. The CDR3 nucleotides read TGTGCCAGCAGATCGGGACTTGGAAACACCATATATTTT. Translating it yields CASRSGLGNTIYF.

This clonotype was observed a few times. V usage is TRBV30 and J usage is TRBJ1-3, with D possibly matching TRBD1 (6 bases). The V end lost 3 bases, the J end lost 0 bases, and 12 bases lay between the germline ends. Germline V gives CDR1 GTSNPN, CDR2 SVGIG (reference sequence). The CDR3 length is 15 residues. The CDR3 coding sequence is TGTGCCTGGAGAGGGGGGTCCTACTCTGGAAACACCATATATTTT. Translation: CAWRGGSYSGNTIYF.

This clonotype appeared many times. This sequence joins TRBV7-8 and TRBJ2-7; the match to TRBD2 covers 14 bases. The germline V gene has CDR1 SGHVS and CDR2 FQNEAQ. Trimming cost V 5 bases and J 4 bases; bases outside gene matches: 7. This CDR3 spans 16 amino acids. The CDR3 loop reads CASSRGLAGDRYEQYF. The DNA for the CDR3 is TGTGCCAGCAGCCGGGGACTAGCGGGAGATAGGTACGAGCAGTACTTC.

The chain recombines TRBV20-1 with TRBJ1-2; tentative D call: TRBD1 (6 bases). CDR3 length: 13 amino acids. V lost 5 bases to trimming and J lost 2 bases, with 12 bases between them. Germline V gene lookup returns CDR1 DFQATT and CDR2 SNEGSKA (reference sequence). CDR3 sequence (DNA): TGCAGTGCTCCGGGACAATCAAACTATGGCTACACCTTC. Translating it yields CSAPGQSNYGYTF.

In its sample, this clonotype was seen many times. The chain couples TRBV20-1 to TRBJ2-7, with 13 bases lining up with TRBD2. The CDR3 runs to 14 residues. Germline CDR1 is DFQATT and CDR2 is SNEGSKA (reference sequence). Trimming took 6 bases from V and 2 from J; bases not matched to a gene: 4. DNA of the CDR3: TGCAGTGCAAGCGGACTAGCGGGGGCCTACGAGCAGTACTTC. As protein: CSASGLAGAYEQYF.

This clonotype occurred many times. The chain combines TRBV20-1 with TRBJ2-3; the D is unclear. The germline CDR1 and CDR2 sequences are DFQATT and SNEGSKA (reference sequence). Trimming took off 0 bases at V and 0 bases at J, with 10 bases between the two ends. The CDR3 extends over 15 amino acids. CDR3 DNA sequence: TGCAGTGCTAGAGACCCTCTAGGGAGCACAGATACGCAGTATTTT. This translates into CSARDPLGSTDTQYF.

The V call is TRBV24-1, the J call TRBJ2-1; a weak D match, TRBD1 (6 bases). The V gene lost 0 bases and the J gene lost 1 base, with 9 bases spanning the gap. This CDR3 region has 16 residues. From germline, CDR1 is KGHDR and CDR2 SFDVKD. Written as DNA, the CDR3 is TGTGCCACCAGTGATTTGGAGGGGGTTTCCTACAATGAGCAGTTCTTC. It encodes CATSDLEGVSYNEQFF.

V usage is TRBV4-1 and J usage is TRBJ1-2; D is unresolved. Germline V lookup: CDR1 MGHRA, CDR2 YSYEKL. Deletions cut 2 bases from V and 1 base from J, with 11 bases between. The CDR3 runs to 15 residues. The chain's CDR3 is CASSQSSEINYGYTF. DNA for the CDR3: TGCGCCAGCAGCCAATCTTCAGAGATTAACTATGGCTACACCTTC.

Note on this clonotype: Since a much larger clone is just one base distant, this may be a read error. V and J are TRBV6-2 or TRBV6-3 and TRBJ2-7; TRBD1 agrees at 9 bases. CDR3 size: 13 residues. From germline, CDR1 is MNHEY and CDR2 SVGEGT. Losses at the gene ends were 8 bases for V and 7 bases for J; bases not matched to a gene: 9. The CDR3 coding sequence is TGTGCCAGCCAAACAGGGGGCGGGTATGAGCAGTACTTC. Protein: CASQTGGGYEQYF.

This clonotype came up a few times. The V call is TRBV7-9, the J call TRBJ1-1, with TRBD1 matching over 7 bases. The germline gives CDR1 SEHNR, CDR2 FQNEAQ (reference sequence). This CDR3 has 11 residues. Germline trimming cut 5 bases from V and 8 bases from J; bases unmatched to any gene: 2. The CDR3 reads CASSRDREAFF. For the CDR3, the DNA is TGTGCCAGCAGCCGGGACAGAGAAGCTTTCTTT.

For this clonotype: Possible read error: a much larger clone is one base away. As DNA, the CDR3 is TGTGCCACCAGTGATCGGACTAGCGGCGGTACTGAGCAGCTCTTC. Translation gives CATSDRTSGGTEQLF. V gene TRBV24-1 combines with J gene TRBJ2-1; TRBD2 agrees at 10 bases. This CDR3 comprises 15 residues. Germline V gives CDR1 KGHDR, CDR2 SFDVKD.

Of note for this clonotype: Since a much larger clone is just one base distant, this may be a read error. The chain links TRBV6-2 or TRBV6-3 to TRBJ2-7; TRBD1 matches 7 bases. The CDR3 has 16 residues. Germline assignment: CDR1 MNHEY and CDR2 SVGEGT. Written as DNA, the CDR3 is TGTGTCAGCAGTGAACCGGACAGGAGAAGGGCCTACGAGCAGTACTTC. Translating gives CVSSEPDRRRAYEQYF.

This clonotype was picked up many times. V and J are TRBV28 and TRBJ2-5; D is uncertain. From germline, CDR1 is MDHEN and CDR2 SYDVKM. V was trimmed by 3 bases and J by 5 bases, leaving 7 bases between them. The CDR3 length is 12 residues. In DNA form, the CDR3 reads TGTGCCAGCAGTTTTATCAAGGAGACCCAGTACTTC. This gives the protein CASSFIKETQYF.

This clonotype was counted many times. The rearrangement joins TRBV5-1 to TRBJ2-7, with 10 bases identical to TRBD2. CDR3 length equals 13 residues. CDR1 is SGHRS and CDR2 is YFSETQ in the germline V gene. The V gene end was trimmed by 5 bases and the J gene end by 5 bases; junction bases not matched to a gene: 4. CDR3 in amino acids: CASRAGLADEQYF. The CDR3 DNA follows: TGCGCCAGCAGAGCCGGACTAGCGGACGAGCAGTACTTC.

The CDR3 sequence: CASSEGNTDTQYF. The CDR3 DNA is TGCGCCAGCAGCGAAGGAAACACAGATACGCAGTATTTT. The gene calls are TRBV5-1 and TRBJ2-3; no definite D call. Per the germline V gene, CDR1 is SGHRS and CDR2 is YFSETQ. The CDR3 has 13 amino acids. Trimming left V 4 bases short and J 2 bases short, with 8 bases between.

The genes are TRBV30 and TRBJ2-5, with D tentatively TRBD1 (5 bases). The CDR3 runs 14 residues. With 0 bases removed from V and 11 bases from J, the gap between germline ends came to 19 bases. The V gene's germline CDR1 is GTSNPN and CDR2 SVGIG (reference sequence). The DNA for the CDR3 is TGTGCCTGGAGTGTACGACAGCCCTACAATGAGCAGTACTTC. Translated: CAWSVRQPYNEQYF.

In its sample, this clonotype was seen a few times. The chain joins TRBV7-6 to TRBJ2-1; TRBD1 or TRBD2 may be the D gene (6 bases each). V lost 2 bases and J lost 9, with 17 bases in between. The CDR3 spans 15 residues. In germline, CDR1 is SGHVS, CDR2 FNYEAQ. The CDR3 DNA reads TGTGCCAGCAGCTTACGGGGGCCCCAGGGTGGTGAGCAGTTCTTC. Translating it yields CASSLRGPQGGEQFF.

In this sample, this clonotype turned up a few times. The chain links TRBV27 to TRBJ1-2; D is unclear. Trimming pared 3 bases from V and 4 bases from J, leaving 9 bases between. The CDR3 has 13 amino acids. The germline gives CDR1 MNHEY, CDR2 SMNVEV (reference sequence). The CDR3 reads CASSFLGGYGYTF. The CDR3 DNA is TGTGCCAGCAGTTTCCTCGGCGGCTATGGCTACACCTTC.

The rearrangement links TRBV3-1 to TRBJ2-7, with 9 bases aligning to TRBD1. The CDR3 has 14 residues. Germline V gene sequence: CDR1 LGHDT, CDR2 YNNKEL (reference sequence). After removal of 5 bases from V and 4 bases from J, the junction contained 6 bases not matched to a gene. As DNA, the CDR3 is TGTGCCAGCAGCTCAATAGGGACAGGGTACGAGCAGTACTTC. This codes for CASSSIGTGYEQYF.

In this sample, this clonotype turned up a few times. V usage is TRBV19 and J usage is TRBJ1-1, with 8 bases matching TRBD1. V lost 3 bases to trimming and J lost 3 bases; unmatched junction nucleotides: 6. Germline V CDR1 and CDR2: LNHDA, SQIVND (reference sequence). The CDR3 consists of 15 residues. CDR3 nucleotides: TGTGCCAGTAGTATCTTGACAGGGGCGTACACTGAAGCTTTCTTT. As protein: CASSILTGAYTEAFF.

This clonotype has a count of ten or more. The chain's CDR3 is CASSFPGVNEQFF. CDR3 nucleotide sequence: TGCGCCAGCAGCTTCCCAGGGGTCAATGAGCAGTTCTTC. The rearrangement uses TRBV5-1 and TRBJ2-1; a possible D gene is TRBD1 (6 bases). This CDR3 comprises 13 residues. The germline V gene has CDR1 SGHRS and CDR2 YFSETQ. With 2 bases removed from V and 6 bases from J, the gap between germline ends came to 9 bases.

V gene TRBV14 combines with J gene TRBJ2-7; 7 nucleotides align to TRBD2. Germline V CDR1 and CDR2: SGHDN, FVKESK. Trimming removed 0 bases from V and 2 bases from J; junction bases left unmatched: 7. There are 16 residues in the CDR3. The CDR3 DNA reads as TGTGCCAGCAGCCAAGAGACAAGCGGGGCCCCCTACGAGCAGTACTTC. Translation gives CASSQETSGAPYEQYF. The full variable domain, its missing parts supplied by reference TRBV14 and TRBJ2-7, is EAGVTQFPSHSVIEKGQTVTLRCDPISGHDNLYWYRRVMGKEIKFLLHFVKESKQDESGMPNNRFLAERTGGTYSTLKVQPAELEDSGVYFCASSQETSGAPYEQYFGPGTRLTVT.